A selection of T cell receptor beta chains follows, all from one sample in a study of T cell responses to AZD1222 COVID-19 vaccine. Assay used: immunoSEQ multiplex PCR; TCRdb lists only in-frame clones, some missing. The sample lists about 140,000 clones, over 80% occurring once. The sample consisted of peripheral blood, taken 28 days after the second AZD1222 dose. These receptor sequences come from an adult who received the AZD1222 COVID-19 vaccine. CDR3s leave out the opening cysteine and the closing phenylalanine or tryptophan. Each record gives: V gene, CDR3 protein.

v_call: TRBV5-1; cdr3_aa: ASSLEGTGTYEQY
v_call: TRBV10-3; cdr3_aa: AISLTGRHGYT
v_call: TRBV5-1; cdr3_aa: ASSHDRTLNTEAF
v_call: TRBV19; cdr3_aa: ASKIVGGRTEAF
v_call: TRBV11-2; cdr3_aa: ASSLEVGGSTDTQY
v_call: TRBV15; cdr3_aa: ATSRGDREGGDTQY
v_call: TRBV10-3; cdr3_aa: AISEPRRNHGYT
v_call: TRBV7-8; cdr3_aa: ASSLGDRVGETQY
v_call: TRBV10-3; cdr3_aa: ASAGGPGEQY
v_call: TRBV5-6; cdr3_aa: ASSPGWGSYEQY
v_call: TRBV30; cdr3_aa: AWRDGTYEQY
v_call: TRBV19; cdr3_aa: ASMGWSYEQY
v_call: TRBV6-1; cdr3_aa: ASSEYKLNTEAF
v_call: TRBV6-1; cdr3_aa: ASSEIGDYGYT
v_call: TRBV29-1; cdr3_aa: SVISKYGYT
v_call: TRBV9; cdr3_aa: ASSGNPRGPSEQF
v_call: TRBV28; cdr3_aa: ASSLWGTGLRGQETQY
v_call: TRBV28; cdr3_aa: ASSTIRGTGDVDTQY
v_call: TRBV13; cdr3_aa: ASSLGRVPIQETQY
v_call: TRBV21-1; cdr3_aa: ASSKAGHGTENTEAF
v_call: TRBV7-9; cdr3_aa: ASSFEGLGGAGGYGYT
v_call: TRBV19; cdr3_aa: ASSIGGTASGNTIY
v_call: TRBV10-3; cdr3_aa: AISEYTEAF
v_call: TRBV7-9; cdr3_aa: ASSLMNTEAF